The present entry profiles one T cell receptor (beta chain) with its context. The treatment is: about 20 received Ad26.COV2.S at low or high dose, single or two shots; five or six received placebo; per-sample allocation not given. Each sample was drawn 63 days after the first injection (of vaccine or placebo). TCRdb's table, derived via immunoSEQ multiplex PCR, lists solely in-frame clones and lacks some. The sample holds 500,000 or so clones; 80% to 90% are singletons and the top ten take about 2.4%. The data originate from a study of Ad26.COV2.S vaccination and SARS-CoV-2 variants. The CDR3 is 16 residues long. V lost 7 bases, J lost 8 bases, and 23 bases lay in between. CDR1 is PRHDT, CDR2 FYEKMQ, per germline (reference sequence).

The rearrangement uses TRBV13 and TRBJ1-4; no reliable D call. The sequencing here drew on peripheral blood, taken in a trial of Ad26.COV2.S vaccine versus placebo. This sequence was found in a person between 18 and 65 years old who received the Ad26.COV2.S COVID-19 vaccine or a placebo. CDR3 DNA sequence: TGTGCCAGCACCAAGGGCTTCGGCTTGGCATCGGAAAAACTGTTTTTT. Its protein is CASTKGFGLASEKLFF. Full variable domain (remainder filled in from reference TRBV13 and TRBJ1-4): AAGVIQSPRHLIKEKRETATLKCYPIPRHDTVYWYQQGPGQDPQFLISFYEKMQSDKGSIPDRFSAQQFSDYHSELNMSSLELGDSALYFCASTKGFGLASEKLFFGSGTQLSVL.